Each of the 19 T cell receptor beta chains below was sequenced from the same sample in a study of T cell repertoires in cytomegalovirus infection. Each CDR3 protein is one row after TCRdb ran MiXCR on the reads. In the table there are around 490,000 distinct CDR3 sequences, around 27% of which are singletons. Specimen: PBMCs. These receptors were collected from a human donor in good health (CMV status not recorded). Some clones in this sample may be carry-over from other donors' samples.

The chain is built from TRBV6-2 or TRBV6-3 and TRBJ1-5, with D tentatively TRBD1 (6 bases). The CDR3 covers 13 residues. Germline CDR1 and CDR2: MNHEY and SVGEGT. With 7 bases removed from V and 9 bases from J, the gap between germline ends came to 16 bases. In DNA, the CDR3 is TGTGCCAGCAAGGACTGGGGACATCTGCCCCAGCATTTT. Translated: CASKDWGHLPQHF.

In its sample, this clonotype was seen many times. This chain links TRBV7-8 with TRBJ2-1; D unresolved. This CDR3 is built from 14 residues. The V end lost 4 bases, the J end lost 5 bases, and 12 bases lay between the germline ends. Germline-derived CDR1 and CDR2 are SGHVS and FQNEAQ. CDR3 sequence (DNA): TGTGCCAGCAGCTCGCCGGGCACCAACAATGAGCAGTTCTTC. Translating gives CASSSPGTNNEQFF.

This clonotype was counted between two and nine times. V gene TRBV20-1 combines with J gene TRBJ2-1; a possible D gene is TRBD2 (7 bases). The ends were cut back, 2 bases at V and 8 bases at J, with 13 bases in the middle. This CDR3 spans 13 amino acids. Germline V gene data show CDR1 as DFQATT and CDR2 as SNEGSKA (reference sequence). CDR3 sequence (DNA): TGCAGTGCTAGACCACTAGGGGGGGATGAGCAGTTCTTC. Translated, it gives CSARPLGGDEQFF.

This CDR3 is CASSFAYSESSYEQYF. The CDR3 DNA is TGTGCCAGCAGTTTTGCCTACAGTGAAAGCTCCTACGAGCAGTACTTC. The rearrangement uses TRBV12-3 or TRBV12-4 and TRBJ2-7; D ambiguous. Trimming shortened V by 3 bases and J by 0 bases, and 15 bases separated the two germline ends. This CDR3 is built from 16 residues.

The sample holds many counts of this clonotype. At one end the junction does not follow the germline gene, possibly because of a read error. The chain links TRBV19 to TRBJ1-2, with D unclear. Germline values: CDR1 LNHDA, CDR2 SQIVND (reference sequence). The CDR3 extends over 13 amino acids. CDR3 residues: CASSRQTNYGYTF. The CDR3 nucleotides read TGCGCCAGCAGCCGACAAACTAACTATGGCTACACCTTC.

There are a few counts of this clonotype. This rearrangement joins TRBV6-2 or TRBV6-3 to TRBJ1-5; no definite D call. This CDR3 has 14 amino acids. Deletions cut 6 bases from V and 4 bases from J, with 13 bases between. CDR1 is MNHEY and CDR2 is SVGEGT in the germline V gene. CDR3 coding DNA: TGTGCCAGCAGAAGCCCTGTACGTAATCAGCCCCAGCATTTT. Residues: CASRSPVRNQPQHF.

The sample holds many counts of this clonotype. This chain uses TRBV7-2 with TRBJ2-1; TRBD2 matches 14 bases. The CDR3 length is 18 residues. Germline lookup yields CDR1 SGHTA and CDR2 FQGNSA. J was trimmed by 4 bases and V by 5 bases; bases with no gene match: 10. This CDR3 reads CASSPFHWTSGRYNEQFF. The CDR3 nucleotides read TGTGCCAGCAGCCCGTTTCATTGGACTAGCGGGAGGTACAATGAGCAGTTCTTC.

This chain uses TRBV14 with TRBJ2-3, with unresolved D. The CDR3 is made up of 14 amino acids. Germline CDR1 is SGHDN and CDR2 is FVKESK. The V and J ends lost 6 bases and 2 bases respectively, with 12 bases between them. As DNA, the CDR3 is TGTGCCAGCAGGGAGAGGCTACACACAGATACGCAGTATTTT. Protein sequence: CASRERLHTDTQYF.

This clonotype has a handful of counts. The CDR3 sequence is CASSLVGGEGQPQHF. The CDR3 coding sequence is TGTGCCAGCAGCTTAGTCGGGGGGGAAGGACAGCCCCAGCATTTT. The J gene is TRBJ1-5, the V gene TRBV7-2, with D possibly TRBD1 on 5 matching bases. The CDR3 spans 15 residues. CDR1 is SGHTA, CDR2 FQGNSA, per germline. V was trimmed by 1 base and J by 7 bases, leaving 14 bases between them.

This clonotype was recorded once. The CDR3 loop reads CATSDSRDTTYEQYF. CDR3 nucleotide sequence: TGTGCCACCAGTGATAGCCGGGACACAACCTACGAGCAGTACTTC. The chain uses TRBV24-1 and TRBJ2-7, with a possible D match to TRBD1 (6 bases). Trimming removed 3 bases at V and 2 bases at J, with 13 bases between. Germline lookup yields CDR1 KGHDR and CDR2 SFDVKD. This CDR3 has 15 amino acids.

This chain joins TRBV7-2 and TRBJ1-4, with TRBD1 as a possible D gene (5 bases). This CDR3 is 16 amino acids long. Trimming took off 3 bases at V and 1 base at J, with 12 bases between the two ends. Looked up from germline, CDR1 is SGHTA and CDR2 is FQGNSA. In nucleotides, the CDR3 is TGTGCCAGCAGCTTTGTGCGGGGGGGAACTAATGAAAAACTGTTTTTT. It yields the protein CASSFVRGGTNEKLFF.

V gene TRBV5-1 combines with J gene TRBJ2-1; D possibly corresponds to TRBD1 (7 bases). CDR3 length: 14 residues. V was trimmed by 2 bases and J by 6 bases, leaving 12 bases between them. The germline gives CDR1 SGHRS, CDR2 YFSETQ. Here the CDR3 reads CASSFQGGSNEQFF. The DNA of the CDR3 is TGCGCCAGCAGCTTCCAGGGGGGCAGCAATGAGCAGTTCTTC.

This clonotype was seen ten or more times. This chain connects TRBV4-3 to TRBJ1-1, with D uncertain. Germline loops: CDR1 LGHNA, CDR2 YSLEER. The V end lost 4 bases, the J end lost 5 bases, and 11 bases lay between the germline ends. This CDR3 spans 13 amino acids. The CDR3 nucleotides read TGCGCCAGCAGCCCGGTGTACGGGACTGAAGCTTTCTTT. As protein: CASSPVYGTEAFF.

Concerning this clonotype: A single base separates this from a much larger clone, so it may be a read error. V gene TRBV7-2 combines with J gene TRBJ2-3; 9 bases are a match to TRBD2. The V and J ends lost 8 bases and 6 bases, in that order; junction bases with no gene match: 9. From germline, CDR1 is SGHTA and CDR2 FQGNSA. The CDR3 loop spans 14 amino acids. The CDR3 reads CASGSFSGSDTQYF. CDR3 bases: TGTGCCAGCGGCTCCTTTAGCGGGAGCGATACGCAGTATTTT.

The CDR3 nucleotides read TGTGCCAGCAGTTTTACCAGGGGGGGCTACGAGCAGTACTTC. This gives the protein CASSFTRGGYEQYF. The chain joins TRBV27 to TRBJ2-7, with D perhaps assigned TRBD1 or TRBD2 (7 bases each). The ends were cut back, 3 bases at V and 3 bases at J, with 12 bases in the middle. From germline, CDR1 is MNHEY and CDR2 SMNVEV (reference sequence). The CDR3 extends over 14 amino acids.

This clonotype was picked up one time. A read error may produce the germline difference seen at one junction end. This chain connects TRBV5-1 to TRBJ1-5; D not certain. This CDR3 region has 16 residues. Germline CDR1 is SGHRS and CDR2 is YFSETQ. CDR3 region: CASSLEPQGSNHPQHF. As DNA, the CDR3 is TGCGCCAGCAGCTTGGAACCACAAGGGAGCAATCATCCCCAGCATTTT.

This clonotype was recorded a few times. The chain recombines TRBV27 with TRBJ2-1; tentatively, D is TRBD1 or TRBD2 (5 bases each). CDR1 and CDR2 (germline): MNHEY, SMNVEV (reference sequence). Trimming pared 0 bases from V and 6 bases from J, leaving 12 bases between. The CDR3 length is 15 residues. CDR3 in amino acids: CASSLSGAGINEQFF. Here the CDR3 DNA reads TGTGCCAGCAGTTTATCCGGGGCAGGTATCAATGAGCAGTTCTTC.

This clonotype appeared a few times. This chain links TRBV4-3 with TRBJ1-1; TRBD1 might be the D (6 bases). This CDR3 region has 15 residues. Trimming stripped 2 bases from V and 3 bases from J, with 13 bases between. Germline V gene data show CDR1 as LGHNA and CDR2 as YSLEER. CDR3 loop: CASSQNRAGDTEAFF. CDR3 coding DNA: TGCGCCAGCAGCCAAAACAGGGCGGGTGACACTGAAGCTTTCTTT.

The CDR3 spells CACAGRDRLSGANVLTF. The DNA of the CDR3 is TGTGCCTGCGCCGGGAGGGACAGGCTATCTGGGGCCAACGTCCTGACTTTC. The gene calls are TRBV7-6 and TRBJ2-6, with D perhaps TRBD1 or TRBD2 (8 bases each). V was shortened by 11 bases and J by 1 base, with 21 bases between the two germline ends. The CDR3 runs to 17 residues. The germline V gene encodes CDR1 SGHVS and CDR2 FNYEAQ.